A single sample gave rise to the 10 T cell receptor beta chains below, sequenced in a study of blood T cell repertoires in COVID-19. Assay used: immunoSEQ multiplex PCR; TCRdb lists only in-frame clones, some missing. The sample holds some 75,000 clones; roughly 91% are singletons and the top ten take about 0.56%. The sample comprised peripheral blood. All receptors derive from a man aged 55 to 69 with acute or convalescent COVID-19.

This clone was seen ten or more times. The chain carries TRBV6-2 or TRBV6-3 and TRBJ1-5; tentative D call: TRBD1 (5 bases). Germline CDR1 is MNHEY and CDR2 is SVGEGT. V shed 2 bases and J shed 3 bases, with 8 bases lying between them. CDR3 size: 14 residues. The CDR3 coding sequence is TGTGCCAGCAGTTACGACAGCCTCAATCAGCCCCAGCATTTT. Translation gives CASSYDSLNQPQHF.

V gene TRBV18 combines with J gene TRBJ2-5; TRBD1 aligns across 8 bases. The CDR3 loop spans 13 amino acids. Germline V gene sequence: CDR1 KGHSH, CDR2 LQKENI. The ends lost 3 bases at V and 3 bases at J; junction bases unmatched: 0. The DNA for the CDR3 is TGTGCCAGCTCACCGACAGGGGAAGAGACCCAGTACTTC. Translated, it gives CASSPTGEETQYF.

The chain uses TRBV10-3 and TRBJ2-2; TRBD1 might be the D (5 bases). Germline CDR1 and CDR2: ENHRY and SYGVKD. Trimming left V 4 bases short and J 3 bases short, with 12 bases between. The CDR3 has 15 residues. The CDR3 DNA is TGTGCCATCAGTGCAGGGTCAAGTTACACCGGGGAGCTGTTTTTT. It yields the protein CAISAGSSYTGELFF.

This chain joins TRBV6-6 and TRBJ2-7; the D gene is possibly TRBD2 (5 bases). CDR1 is MNHNY, CDR2 SVGAGI, per germline (reference sequence). The ends were cut back, 2 bases at V and 5 bases at J, with 13 bases in the middle. This CDR3 spans 14 amino acids. The CDR3 region is CASSYEGVRNEQYF. The CDR3, as DNA: TGTGCCAGCAGTTACGAGGGAGTCCGGAACGAGCAGTACTTC.

V and J are TRBV6-5 and TRBJ2-7; a possible D gene is TRBD1 (5 bases). The CDR3 is made up of 13 amino acids. The germline V gene has CDR1 MNHEY and CDR2 SVGAGI. With 6 bases removed from V and 2 bases from J, the gap between germline ends came to 11 bases. The CDR3 region is CASRGVGTYEQYF. The CDR3 nucleotides are TGTGCCAGCAGAGGGGTGGGGACCTACGAGCAGTACTTC.

The CDR3 region is CASSLGRGAGGIYEQYF. DNA for the CDR3: TGCGCCAGCAGCTTGGGTCGCGGAGCGGGAGGGATCTACGAGCAGTACTTC. The J gene is TRBJ2-7, the V gene TRBV5-1, with 10 nucleotides matching TRBD2. The CDR3 has 17 residues. Germline-derived CDR1 and CDR2 are SGHRS and YFSETQ. Losses at the gene ends were 0 bases for V and 3 bases for J; bases not matched to a gene: 9.

The chain joins TRBV11-2 to TRBJ2-1; D may be TRBD2 (7 bases). The CDR3 totals 13 residues. V was cut by 5 bases and J by 8 bases, with 13 bases left in between. From germline, CDR1 is SGHAT and CDR2 FQNNGV. This chain's CDR3 is CASSVQGGYEQFF. The CDR3 DNA reads TGTGCCAGCAGCGTACAGGGAGGGTATGAGCAGTTCTTC.

The CDR3 sequence is CASSWEPGQGTDTQYF. In DNA, the CDR3 is TGCGCCAGCAGCTGGGAGCCGGGACAGGGCACAGATACGCAGTATTTT. The chain carries TRBV5-1 and TRBJ2-3, with TRBD1 matching over 8 bases. The CDR3 is 16 residues long. V was pared by 3 bases and J by 1 base, with 7 bases of the junction left unmatched. Germline-derived CDR1 and CDR2 are SGHRS and YFSETQ. The full variable domain, rest sourced from reference TRBV5-1 and TRBJ2-3, is KAGVTQTPRYLIKTRGQQVTLSCSPISGHRSVSWYQQTPGQGLQFLFEYFSETQRNKGNFPGRFSGRQFSNSRSEMNVSTLELGDSALYLCASSWEPGQGTDTQYFGPGTRLTVL.

The chain is built from TRBV20-1 and TRBJ2-7, with 10 bases matching TRBD1. With V trimmed by 3 bases and J by 3 bases, 5 bases remained unmatched. The germline gives CDR1 DFQATT, CDR2 SNEGSKA (reference sequence). CDR3 length equals 14 residues. For the CDR3, the DNA is TGCAGTGCTAGTCCCCGGGACAGGGGCTACGAGCAGTACTTC. Translated, it gives CSASPRDRGYEQYF.

This rearrangement joins TRBV12-5 to TRBJ1-6; TRBD1 matches at 9 bases. The CDR3 length is 14 residues. In germline, CDR1 is LGHNT, CDR2 FRNRAP. The trim removed 5 bases at V and 9 bases at J, leaving 5 bases unmatched. In DNA, the CDR3 is TGTGCTAGTGGTACAGGGGGCGACGGTTCACCCCTCCACTTT. This gives the protein CASGTGGDGSPLHF.